This T cell receptor beta chain was found in a study of T cells expressing NK-cell markers. Study-wide background: TCR beta repertoires came from sorted CD3+CD56+NKG2C+, CD3+CD56+NKG2C- and CD3+CD56-NKG2C+ T cells. Seven sequenced donors out of eight were HCMV-seropositive, one seronegative. Study-level findings and limits: Roughly six donors had dominant NKG2C+ clonotypes that comprised about 1.0-7.0% of their CD8+ T cells.

CDR1 LGHNA and CDR2 YNFKEQ come from the germline V gene. CDR3 size: 15 residues. A note on this clonotype: Its antigen is undetermined.

TCRdb processed the 5' RACE reads again and assigns one entry to each CDR3 protein, with no DNA. The sample has some 390,000 distinct CDR3 sequences. The receptor was isolated from a woman in her forties or fifties in good health. The specimen was blood T cells: a sorted CD56 or NKG2C T cell subset, CD4+ or CD8+ T cells, or bulk PBMC T cells (not recorded which). This rearrangement joins TRBV4-2 to TRBJ2-3. The CDR3 is CASSQELASTDTQYF.